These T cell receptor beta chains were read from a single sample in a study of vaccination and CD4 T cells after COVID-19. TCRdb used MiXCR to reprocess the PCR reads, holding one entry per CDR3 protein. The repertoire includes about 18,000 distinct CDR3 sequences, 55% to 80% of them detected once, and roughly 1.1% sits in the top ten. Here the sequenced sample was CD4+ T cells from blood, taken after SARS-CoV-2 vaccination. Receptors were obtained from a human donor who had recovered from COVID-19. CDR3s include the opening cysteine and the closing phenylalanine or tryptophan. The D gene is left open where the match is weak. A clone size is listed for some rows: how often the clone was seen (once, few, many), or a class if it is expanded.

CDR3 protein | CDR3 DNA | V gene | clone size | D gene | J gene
CASSQEKGYPYEQYF | TGCGCCAGCAGCCAAGAGAAGGGTTATCCCTACGAGCAGTACTTC | TRBV4-3 | NA | NA | TRBJ2-7
CASNLLAAVQETQYF | TGTGCCAGCAACCTTCTAGCGGCAGTACAAGAGACCCAGTACTTC | TRBV6-1 | NA | TRBD2 | TRBJ2-5
CSAIPTWDRGVEQYF | TGCAGTGCTATCCCCACCTGGGACAGGGGAGTTGAGCAGTACTTC | TRBV20-1 | NA | TRBD1 | TRBJ2-7
CASRGLGAYSNQPQHF | TGTGCCAGCAGGGGTTTGGGGGCATATAGCAATCAGCCCCAGCATTTT | TRBV6-4 | few | NA | TRBJ1-5
CASTQGGGSGANVLTF | TGTGCCAGCACCCAGGGCGGGGGCTCTGGGGCCAACGTCCTGACTTTC | TRBV12-3/TRBV12-4 | NA | TRBD2 | TRBJ2-6
CASRTTGNSPLHF | TGTGCCAGTAGAACTACAGGGAATTCACCCCTCCACTTT | TRBV19 | NA | NA | TRBJ1-6
CSASSPYGTSGSTDTQYF | TGCAGTGCTTCGTCCCCATACGGGACTAGCGGAAGCACAGATACGCAGTATTTT | TRBV20-1 | few | TRBD2 | TRBJ2-3
CASSLGRFDGYTF | TGTGCCAGCAGCTTAGGACGGTTCGATGGCTACACCTTC | TRBV7-2 | few | NA | TRBJ1-2
CASSEREDSGNTIYF | TGCGCCAGCAGTGAAAGGGAAGACTCTGGAAACACCATATATTTT | TRBV10-2 | few | NA | TRBJ1-3
CASSSRTVNSPLHF | TGTGCCAGCAGCTCCAGGACAGTCAATTCACCCCTCCACTTT | TRBV11-2 | few | NA | TRBJ1-6